A selection of T cell receptor beta chains follows, all from one sample in a study of shared clonotypes between healthy human individuals. Method: immunoSEQ multiplex PCR; TCRdb's copy keeps in-frame clones and lacks some. Of around 980,000 clones in the sample, approximately 80% were seen once. The sequenced material came from memory CD4+ T cells from PBMCs. These receptor sequences come from a man in his late teens or twenties in good health. Some clones in this sample may be carry-over from other donors' samples. The CDR3 runs from the conserved cysteine through the conserved F or W. Fields, in order: V gene, J gene, clone size, D gene, CDR3 protein, CDR3 DNA. A D gene is named only where the DNA matches it firmly. Clone size is given for some rows only: seen once, a few or many times, or a class if the clone is expanded.

TRBV11-1	TRBJ2-1	-	TRBD2	CASSLALAGAYNEQFF	TGTGCCAGCAGCTTAGCGCTCGCGGGGGCCTACAATGAGCAGTTCTTC
TRBV30	TRBJ2-7	once	-	CAWSVRARVSYEQYF	TGTGCCTGGAGTGTACGGGCACGGGTCTCCTACGAGCAGTACTTC
TRBV6-1	TRBJ2-1	-	TRBD2	CASSEMGTSGRDREQFF	TGTGCCAGCAGTGAAATGGGGACTAGCGGGAGGGATAGGGAGCAGTTCTTC
TRBV2	TRBJ1-5	-	TRBD1	CASSLGTASIQPQHF	TGTGCCAGCAGTCTCGGGACAGCTAGTATTCAGCCCCAGCATTTT
TRBV5-1	TRBJ2-4	-	-	CASSLELASAKNIQYF	TGCGCCAGCAGCTTGGAGTTGGCCTCGGCCAAAAACATTCAGTACTTC
TRBV6-1	TRBJ2-4	-	-	CASSEAGDRIAKNIQYF	TGTGCCAGCAGTGAAGCGGGAGACCGAATAGCCAAAAACATTCAGTACTTC
TRBV19	TRBJ2-1	-	-	CASAQNTREQFF	TGTGCCAGTGCACAAAACACACGGGAGCAGTTCTTC
TRBV10-1	TRBJ1-4	few	-	CASSWGDIRATNEKLFF	TGCGCCAGCAGCTGGGGGGACATAAGGGCAACTAATGAAAAACTGTTTTTT
TRBV7-2	TRBJ1-1	-	-	CASSSLGGGEAFF	TGTGCTAGCAGCTCCCTCGGGGGCGGTGAAGCTTTCTTT
TRBV7-2	TRBJ2-7	once	-	CASTQNFLVLEQYF	TGTGCCAGCACCCAGAACTTCCTAGTTCTCGAGCAGTACTTC
TRBV7-9	TRBJ2-7	many	-	CASSLPGDTYEQYF	TGTGCCAGCAGCTTGCCAGGCGATACCTACGAGCAGTACTTC
TRBV7-9	TRBJ2-7	-	-	CASTRAVSSYEQYF	TGTGCCAGCACGAGGGCGGTGAGCTCCTACGAGCAGTACTTC
TRBV28	TRBJ1-5	-	-	CASSAGYGAQHF	TGTGCCAGCAGTGCAGGATACGGGGCCCAGCATTTT
TRBV7-2	TRBJ2-7	-	-	CASSSVGAGYEQYF	TGTGCCAGCAGTTCAGTAGGGGCGGGCTACGAGCAGTACTTC
TRBV28	TRBJ2-5	-	-	CASSSGTKETQYF	TGTGCCAGCAGCTCCGGGACGAAGGAGACCCAGTACTTC
TRBV15	TRBJ2-7	-	TRBD2	CATSRPFPAGGRSYEQYF	TGTGCCACCAGCAGGCCCTTTCCCGCGGGAGGGCGCTCCTACGAGCAGTACTTC
TRBV18	TRBJ2-7	-	-	CASSPQGPKTSYEQYF	TGTGCCAGCTCACCACAGGGACCTAAGACCTCCTACGAGCAGTACTTC
TRBV5-5	TRBJ2-3	-	-	CASSSDSSTDTQYF	TGTGCCAGCAGCTCGGACAGTAGCACAGATACGCAGTATTTT
TRBV7-9	TRBJ2-7	-	TRBD2	CASSQVGGRVYEQYF	TGTGCCAGCAGCCAAGTCGGCGGGAGGGTATACGAGCAGTACTTC